This paragraph reports one TCR beta chain. The method was immunoSEQ multiplex PCR; TCRdb's version includes in-frame clones alone and lacks a portion of them. The sample has 250,000 to 400,000 clones, 90% seen once. With 4 bases removed from V and 2 bases from J, the gap between germline ends came to 11 bases. The germline gives CDR1 LNHDA, CDR2 SQIVND (reference sequence). The CDR3 is 14 amino acids. The data are from a study of blood T cell repertoires in COVID-19. The receptor was derived from a woman aged 25-40 years with COVID-19, enrolled during active disease. The sequencing sample was made of peripheral blood. This chain connects TRBV19 to TRBJ1-1, with TRBD1 as a possible D gene (5 bases). CDR3 coding DNA: TGTGCCAGTAGTACGGGGGACCCAAACACTGAAGCTTTCTTT. Its translation is CASSTGDPNTEAFF.